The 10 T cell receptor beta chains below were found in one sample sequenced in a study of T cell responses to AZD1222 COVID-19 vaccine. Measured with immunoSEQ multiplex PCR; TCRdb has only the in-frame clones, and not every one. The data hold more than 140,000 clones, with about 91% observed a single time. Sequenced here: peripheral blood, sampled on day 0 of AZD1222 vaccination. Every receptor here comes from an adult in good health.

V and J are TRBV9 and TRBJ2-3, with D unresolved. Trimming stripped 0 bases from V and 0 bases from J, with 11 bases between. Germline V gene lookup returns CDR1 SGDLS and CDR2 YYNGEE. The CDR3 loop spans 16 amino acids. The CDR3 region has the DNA TGTGCCAGCAGCGTAGACCCGTTAACTAGCACAGATACGCAGTATTTT. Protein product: CASSVDPLTSTDTQYF. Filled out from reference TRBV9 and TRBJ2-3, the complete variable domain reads DSGVTQTPKHLITATGQRVTLRCSPRSGDLSVYWYQQSLDQGLQFLIQYYNGEERAKGNILERFSAQQFPDLHSELNLSSLELGDSALYFCASSVDPLTSTDTQYFGPGTRLTVL.

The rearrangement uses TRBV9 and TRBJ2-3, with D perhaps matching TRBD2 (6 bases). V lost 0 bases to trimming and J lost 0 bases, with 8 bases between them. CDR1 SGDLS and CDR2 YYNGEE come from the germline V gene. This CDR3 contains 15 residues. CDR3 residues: CASSVGGVSTDTQYF. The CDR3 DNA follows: TGTGCCAGCAGCGTAGGGGGGGTAAGCACAGATACGCAGTATTTT.

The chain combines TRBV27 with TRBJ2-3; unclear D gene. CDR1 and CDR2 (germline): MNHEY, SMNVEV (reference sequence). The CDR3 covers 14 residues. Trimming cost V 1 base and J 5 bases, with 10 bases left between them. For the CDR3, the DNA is TGTGCCAGCAGTTTATTCGGGCCGGGAGATACGCAGTATTTT. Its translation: CASSLFGPGDTQYF.

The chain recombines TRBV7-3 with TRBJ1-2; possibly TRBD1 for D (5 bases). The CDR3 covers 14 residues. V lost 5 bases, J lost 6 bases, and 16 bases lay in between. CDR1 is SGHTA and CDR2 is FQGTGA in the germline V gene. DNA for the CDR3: TGTGCCAGCAGCCCTACGGGGACCCGAGATGGCTACACCTTC. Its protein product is CASSPTGTRDGYTF.

CDR3 in DNA: TGTGCCAGCAGCTTAGGGGACAGGGGAGAGACCCAGTACTTC. Encoded protein: CASSLGDRGETQYF. The rearrangement joins TRBV7-3 to TRBJ2-5; TRBD1 matches 10 bases. V lost 2 bases, J lost 4 bases, and 1 base stayed unmatched. The CDR3 consists of 14 residues. In germline, CDR1 is SGHTA, CDR2 FQGTGA.

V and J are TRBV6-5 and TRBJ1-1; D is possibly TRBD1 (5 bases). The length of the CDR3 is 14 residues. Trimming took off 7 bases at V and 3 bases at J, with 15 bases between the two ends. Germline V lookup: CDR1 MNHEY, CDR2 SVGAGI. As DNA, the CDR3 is TGTGCCAGCACCACTGGGGGATCCTACACTGAAGCTTTCTTT. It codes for CASTTGGSYTEAFF.

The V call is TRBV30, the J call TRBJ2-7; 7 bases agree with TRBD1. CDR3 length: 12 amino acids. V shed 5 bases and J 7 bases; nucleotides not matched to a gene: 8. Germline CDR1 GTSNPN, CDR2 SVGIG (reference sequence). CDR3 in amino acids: CAWGDSFREQYF. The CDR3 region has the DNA TGTGCCTGGGGGGACAGCTTTCGGGAGCAGTACTTC.

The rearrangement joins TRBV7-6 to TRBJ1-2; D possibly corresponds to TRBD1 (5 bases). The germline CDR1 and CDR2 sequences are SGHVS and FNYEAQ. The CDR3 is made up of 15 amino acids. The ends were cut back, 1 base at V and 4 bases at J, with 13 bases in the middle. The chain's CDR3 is CASSLGGGATYGYTF. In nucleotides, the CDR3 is TGTGCCAGCAGCTTAGGGGGAGGGGCGACCTATGGCTACACCTTC. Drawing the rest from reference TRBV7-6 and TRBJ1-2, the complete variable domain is GAGVSQSPRYKVTKRGQDVALRCDPISGHVSLYWYRQALGQGPEFLTYFNYEAQQDKSGLPNDRFSAERPEGSISTLTIQRTEQRDSAMYRCASSLGGGATYGYTFGSGTRLTVV.

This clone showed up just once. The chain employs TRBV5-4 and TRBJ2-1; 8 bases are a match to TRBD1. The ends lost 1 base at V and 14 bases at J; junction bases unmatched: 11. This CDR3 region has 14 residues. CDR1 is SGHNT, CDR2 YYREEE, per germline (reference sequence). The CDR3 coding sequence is TGTGCCAGCAGCTTGATCCTAACAGGGGGATCGGAGTTCTTC. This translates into CASSLILTGGSEFF.

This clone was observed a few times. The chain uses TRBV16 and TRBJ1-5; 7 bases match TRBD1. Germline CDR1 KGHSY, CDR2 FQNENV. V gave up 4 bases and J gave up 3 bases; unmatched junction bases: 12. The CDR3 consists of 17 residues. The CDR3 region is CASSLRAPGQLNQPQHF. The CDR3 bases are TGTGCCAGCAGCCTTAGGGCCCCGGGACAGCTCAATCAGCCCCAGCATTTT. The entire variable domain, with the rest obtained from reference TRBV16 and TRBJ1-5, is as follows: GEEVAQTPKHLVRGEGQKAKLYCAPIKGHSYVFWYQQVLKNEFKFLISFQNENVFDETGMPKERFSAKCLPNSPCSLEIQATKLEDSAVYFCASSLRAPGQLNQPQHFGDGTRLSIL.